These T cell receptor beta chains were read from a single sample in a study of response to subunit inactivated influenza vaccine. One entry per CDR3 protein results from TCRdb running MiXCR on the RT-PCR reads. The sample has approximately 480,000 distinct CDR3 sequences, approximately 9.9% seen once; the top ten hold 12%. This specimen consisted of PBMCs from blood, obtained 45 days after vaccination. Every receptor here comes from a man aged 50 or older who received an inactivated influenza vaccine. The CDR3 runs from the conserved cysteine through the conserved F or W. D genes are given only for firm matches. For some rows the clone size is stated as once, few or many, or as a class when expanded; others skip it.

D gene,J gene,clone size,V gene,CDR3 DNA,CDR3 protein
-,TRBJ2-1,many,TRBV6-6,TGTGCCAGCAGTTCTAACTTGGTTGATGAGCAGTTCTTC,CASSSNLVDEQFF
TRBD1,TRBJ2-6,few,TRBV4-1,TGCGCCAGCAGCAACCTACAGGGGAAGAGCTCTGGGGCCAACGTCCTGACTTTC,CASSNLQGKSSGANVLTF
-,TRBJ2-1,-,TRBV11-3,TGTGCCAGCAGCGCCGGGACTCGAGGCAATGAGCAGTTCTTC,CASSAGTRGNEQFF
TRBD1,TRBJ2-5,few,TRBV6-1,TGTGCCAGCAGTCCGACAGGGTCAGGAGAGACCCAGTACTTC,CASSPTGSGETQYF
-,TRBJ2-2,once,TRBV20-1,TGCTGTGCTAGAGATCCCACAGGAGACTACACCGGGGAGCTGTTTTTT,CCARDPTGDYTGELFF
-,TRBJ1-2,few,TRBV7-9,TGTGCCAGCAGCTTAGTTCAGGGAGTTAACTATGGCTACACCTTC,CASSLVQGVNYGYTF
-,TRBJ1-5,-,TRBV7-9,TGTGCCAGCAATCTCGGAAATAGCAATCAGCCCCAGCATTTT,CASNLGNSNQPQHF
-,TRBJ2-3,-,TRBV7-9,TGTGCCAGCAGCTTAGAGGGGAGTACGCAGTATTTT,CASSLEGSTQYF
-,TRBJ1-3,-,TRBV15,TGTGCCACCAGCAGCTTACGGGGCACCTCTGGAAACACCATATATTTT,CATSSLRGTSGNTIYF
TRBD2,TRBJ2-3,-,TRBV30,TGTGCCTGGAGTGTGCCAGCGGGGAGGACAGATACGCAGTATTTT,CAWSVPAGRTDTQYF